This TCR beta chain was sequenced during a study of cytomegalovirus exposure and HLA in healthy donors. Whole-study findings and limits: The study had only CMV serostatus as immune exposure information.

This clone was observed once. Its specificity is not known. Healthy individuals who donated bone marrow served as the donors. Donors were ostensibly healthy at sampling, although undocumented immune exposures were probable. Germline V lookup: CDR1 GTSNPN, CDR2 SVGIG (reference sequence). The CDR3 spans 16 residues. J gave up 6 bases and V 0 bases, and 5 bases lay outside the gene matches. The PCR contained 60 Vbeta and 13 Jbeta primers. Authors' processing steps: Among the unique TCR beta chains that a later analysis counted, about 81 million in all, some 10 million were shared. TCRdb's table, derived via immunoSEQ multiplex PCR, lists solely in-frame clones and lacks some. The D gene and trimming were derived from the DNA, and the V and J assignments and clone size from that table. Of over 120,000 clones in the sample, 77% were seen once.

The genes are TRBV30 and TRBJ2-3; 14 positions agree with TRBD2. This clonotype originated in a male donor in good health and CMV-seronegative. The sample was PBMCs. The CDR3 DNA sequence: TGTGCCTGGAGTGTAGGGACTAGCGGGAGTTTTGATACGCAGTATTTT. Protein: CAWSVGTSGSFDTQYF.